These 18 T cell receptor beta chains originate from one sample sequenced in a study of blood T cell repertoires in COVID-19 (dated by TCRdb to 2018 to 2020). The library was made by the immunoSEQ multiplex PCR assay. The table comes from immuneACCESS by way of TCRdb, which keeps in-frame sequences with V and J called. Part of the clones is missing from these tables; in studies checked, under half for an unresolved V gene and the rest for unknown reasons. The table for this sample lists about 260,000 clones; around 87% of them were counted only once. Of the sample, 2% to 3% is held by the ten largest clones. The sequenced sample was peripheral blood. These receptors were taken from a woman aged 50 to 65 with acute or convalescent COVID-19.

The chain carries TRBV13 and TRBJ1-2, with D unresolved. The germline V gene encodes CDR1 PRHDT and CDR2 FYEKMQ (reference sequence). The CDR3 sequence is 15 residues long. V was shortened by 0 bases and J by 4 bases, with 12 bases between the two germline ends. The CDR3, as DNA: TGTGCCAGCAGCTTAGGCCCAGGCCTTTCCTATGGCTACACCTTC. Amino acids: CASSLGPGLSYGYTF.

The gene calls are TRBV6-5 and TRBJ1-2; 10 nucleotides match TRBD1. V was pared by 6 bases and J by 8 bases, with 6 bases of the junction left unmatched. The V gene's germline CDR1 is MNHEY and CDR2 SVGAGI. The CDR3 loop spans 13 amino acids. CDR3 coding DNA: TGTGCCAGCAGCACGACAGGGGGCGAAGGCTACACCTTC. This encodes CASSTTGGEGYTF.

V gene TRBV27 combines with J gene TRBJ1-2; weak D call: TRBD1 (6 bases). Germline CDR1 is MNHEY and CDR2 is SMNVEV (reference sequence). With 5 bases removed from V and 5 bases from J, the gap between germline ends came to 9 bases. The CDR3 sequence is 12 residues long. CDR3 nucleotide sequence: TGTGCCAGCAGTAAAAGGGGGTATGGCTACACCTTC. Protein product: CASSKRGYGYTF.

The rearrangement joins TRBV30 to TRBJ2-3, with no clear D. With 3 bases removed from V and 0 bases from J, the gap between germline ends came to 13 bases. The CDR3 runs to 15 residues. Germline CDR1 and CDR2: GTSNPN and SVGIG (reference sequence). CDR3: CAWRSSYLSTDTQYF. CDR3 bases: TGTGCCTGGAGATCATCTTACCTAAGCACAGATACGCAGTATTTT.

The chain links TRBV10-3 to TRBJ2-2; 13 bases map to TRBD2. V trimming: 4 bases; J trimming: 3 bases; junction bases outside the gene matches: 14. The germline V gene encodes CDR1 ENHRY and CDR2 SYGVKD. The CDR3 is 20 amino acids. The CDR3 region is CAISGGTIATSGRYTGELFF. Here the CDR3 DNA reads TGTGCCATCAGTGGAGGTACTATCGCGACTAGCGGGAGGTACACCGGGGAGCTGTTTTTT.

This clone is a singleton in its sample. In DNA, the CDR3 is TGTGCCAGCAGCTTAGATGGTAGGATTTTTGTGCGGGATGTCTACAATGAGCAGTTCTTC. It specifies CASSLDGRIFVRDVYNEQFF. The chain has TRBV11-3 and TRBJ2-1; maybe TRBD2 (6 bases). The CDR3 extends over 20 amino acids. Trimming cost V 0 bases and J 3 bases, with 24 bases left between them. CDR1 SGHNT and CDR2 YENEEA come from the germline V gene.

The CDR3 region is CASSFGLAGGETQYF. The CDR3 bases are TGTGCCAGCAGTTTCGGACTAGCGGGAGGAGAGACCCAGTACTTC. V gene TRBV6-6 combines with J gene TRBJ2-5, with 14 bases that match TRBD2. J gave up 4 bases and V 4 bases, and 2 bases lay outside the gene matches. The CDR3 is 15 residues long. Germline-derived CDR1 and CDR2 are MNHNY and SVGAGI (reference sequence).

This CDR3 reads CASSQGSLAGEETQYF. CDR3 bases: TGTGCCAGCAGCCAAGGGAGTTTAGCGGGAGAGGAGACCCAGTACTTC. The rearrangement uses TRBV7-7 and TRBJ2-5; 9 nucleotides line up with TRBD2. The CDR3 is 16 residues long. J lost 5 bases, V lost 5 bases, and 12 bases had no gene match. Germline CDR1 and CDR2: SSHAT and FNYEAQ (reference sequence).

This chain uses TRBV5-6 with TRBJ1-4; no reliable D call. This CDR3 spans 18 amino acids. Trimming left V 1 base short and J 0 bases short, with 16 bases between. CDR1 is SGHDT and CDR2 is YYEEEE in the germline V gene. CDR3 residues: CASSLSFADPTTNEKLFF. CDR3 DNA sequence: TGTGCCAGCAGCTTGTCTTTCGCGGATCCCACAACTAATGAAAAACTGTTTTTT.

This rearrangement joins TRBV4-1 to TRBJ1-6, with 8 bases lining up with TRBD1. Trimming at V came to 4 bases and at J to 7 bases, leaving 6 bases not matched to a gene. The germline CDR1 and CDR2 sequences are MGHRA and YSYEKL. The length of the CDR3 is 15 residues. CDR3 in DNA: TGCGCCAGCAGCCGGGCGGACAGGGAGAATTCACCCCTCCACTTT. Protein sequence: CASSRADRENSPLHF.

This clone was seen a handful of times. The chain couples TRBV4-1 to TRBJ1-4, with 8 bases identical to TRBD1. The V segment lost 3 bases and the J segment 3 bases; nucleotides outside the gene matches: 3. The length of the CDR3 is 15 residues. Germline CDR1 and CDR2: MGHRA and YSYEKL. The CDR3 coding sequence is TGCGCCAGCAGCCATTCGACAGGGGCTAATGAAAAACTGTTTTTT. Amino acid sequence: CASSHSTGANEKLFF.

V is TRBV5-1 and J is TRBJ1-3; 7 bases match TRBD1. Germline lookup yields CDR1 SGHRS and CDR2 YFSETQ. This CDR3 comprises 15 residues. Losses at the gene ends were 0 bases for V and 3 bases for J; bases not matched to a gene: 3. The CDR3 protein is CASSLGQGYGNTIYF. The CDR3 DNA reads TGCGCCAGCAGCTTGGGACAGGGTTATGGAAACACCATATATTTT.

The genes are TRBV28 and TRBJ1-1; 7 bases align to TRBD1. V lost 5 bases and J lost 3; bases outside the gene matches: 9. The CDR3 spans 15 residues. From germline, CDR1 is MDHEN and CDR2 SYDVKM. CDR3 protein: CASSQTGTAHTEAFF. Here the CDR3 DNA reads TGTGCCAGCAGTCAAACAGGGACAGCCCACACTGAAGCTTTCTTT.

The chain couples TRBV6-1 to TRBJ2-5; tentative D call: TRBD2 (6 bases). This CDR3 region has 16 residues. V was pared by 0 bases and J by 3 bases, with 14 bases between. Germline CDR1 reads MNHNS; CDR2 reads SASEGT. CDR3 bases: TGTGCCAGCAGTGAAGCCGGGTGGAGGGGCGAAGAGACCCAGTACTTC. Its protein is CASSEAGWRGEETQYF.

The V and J genes are TRBV6-1 and TRBJ1-2; 7 positions agree with TRBD1. This CDR3 has 15 residues. The germline gives CDR1 MNHNS, CDR2 SASEGT. The J segment lost 3 bases and the V segment lost 2 bases, leaving 6 bases of the junction unmatched. The DNA for the CDR3 is TGTGCCAGCAGTGAACCATACAGGGGTTACTATGGCTACACCTTC. Protein sequence: CASSEPYRGYYGYTF.

V usage is TRBV7-3 and J usage is TRBJ2-3; the match to TRBD2 covers 12 bases. Trimming removed 5 bases from V and 4 bases from J; junction bases left unmatched: 7. The length of the CDR3 is 16 residues. From germline, CDR1 is SGHTA and CDR2 FQGTGA. The CDR3 reads CASSDRLAGAADTQYF. The CDR3 DNA is TGTGCCAGCAGCGACCGACTAGCGGGAGCCGCAGATACGCAGTATTTT. Full variable domain (outside the CDR3, taken from reference TRBV7-3 and TRBJ2-3): GAGVSQTPSNKVTEKGKYVELRCDPISGHTALYWYRQSLGQGPEFLIYFQGTGAADDSGLPNDRFFAVRPEGSVSTLKIQRTERGDSAVYLCASSDRLAGAADTQYFGPGTRLTVL.

This chain links TRBV10-3 with TRBJ2-7; 11 bases match TRBD2. The germline CDR1 and CDR2 sequences are ENHRY and SYGVKD. V gave up 8 bases and J gave up 3 bases; unmatched junction bases: 6. This CDR3 comprises 14 residues. The CDR3 DNA reads as TGTGCCATCGGGTTCGGGACTAGCGGCTACGAGCAGTACTTC. Protein product: CAIGFGTSGYEQYF.

The rearrangement uses TRBV5-1 and TRBJ2-2; 9 bases are a match to TRBD2. Germline lookup yields CDR1 SGHRS and CDR2 YFSETQ. The CDR3 spans 15 residues. J lost 9 bases, V lost 0 bases, and 6 bases had no gene match. CDR3 protein: CASSLEGLAPRELFF. CDR3 coding DNA: TGCGCCAGCAGCTTGGAGGGACTAGCTCCCCGGGAGCTGTTTTTT.